The 5 T cell receptor beta chains below all came from one sample that was sequenced in a study of cytomegalovirus exposure and HLA in healthy donors (dated by TCRdb to about 2017). The library was prepared using the immunoSEQ multiplex PCR assay. The clones in this table, taken by TCRdb from immuneACCESS, are in-frame only. Not every clone is retained; where verified, under half of the shortfall comes from an unresolved V gene, and the cause of the rest is unknown. This sample gives under 200,000 clones in total; about 90% of them show up just once. The ten largest make up roughly 3% of the sample. The material sequenced was PBMCs. The receptors here all came from a woman aged 18 to 35 in good health and CMV-seropositive.

This clone was seen more than once but under ten times. The rearrangement uses TRBV4-2 and TRBJ1-5; D gene unclear. The germline gives CDR1 LGHNA, CDR2 YNFKEQ. The CDR3 totals 15 residues. V lost 0 bases to trimming and J lost 1 base, with 7 bases between them. The CDR3 loop reads CASSQDSSSNQPQHF. The CDR3, as DNA: TGTGCCAGCAGCCAAGATAGCAGCAGCAATCAGCCCCAGCATTTT.

The CDR3 DNA follows: TGTGCCAGCAGCTTAGGGACAGGGGGGATAAAGCGGACTGAAGCTTTCTTT. Its translation is CASSLGTGGIKRTEAFF. This chain connects TRBV7-2 to TRBJ1-1, with 10 nucleotides matching TRBD1. The V gene's germline CDR1 is SGHTA and CDR2 FQGNSA. V lost 1 base, J lost 5 bases, and 10 bases stayed unmatched. This CDR3 is built from 17 residues.

This chain links TRBV5-1 with TRBJ1-1; maybe TRBD1 (5 bases). V lost 2 bases, J lost 4 bases, and 12 bases lay in between. The CDR3 contains 14 residues. Per the germline V gene, CDR1 is SGHRS and CDR2 is YFSETQ. CDR3 amino acids: CASSFDAGGTEAFF. The CDR3 nucleotides read TGCGCCAGCAGCTTCGACGCCGGGGGCACTGAAGCTTTCTTT.

The rearrangement uses TRBV27 and TRBJ2-1; weak D call: TRBD1 (6 bases). This CDR3 has 14 residues. Germline values: CDR1 MNHEY, CDR2 SMNVEV (reference sequence). Trimming took 7 bases from V and 0 from J, leaving 10 bases between them. The CDR3 sequence is CASTRGSSYNEQFF. In nucleotides, the CDR3 is TGTGCCAGCACGAGGGGGAGCTCCTACAATGAGCAGTTCTTC.

The gene calls are TRBV5-4 and TRBJ2-7; TRBD1 agrees at 8 bases. This CDR3 comprises 14 residues. Germline values: CDR1 SGHNT, CDR2 YYREEE (reference sequence). The V segment lost 4 bases and the J segment 5 bases; nucleotides outside the gene matches: 8. CDR3 in amino acids: CASSTGTGVHEQYF. The CDR3 nucleotides read TGTGCCAGCAGCACCGGGACAGGCGTCCACGAGCAGTACTTC. Variable domain in full (rest from reference TRBV5-4 and TRBJ2-7): ETGVTQSPTHLIKTRGQQVTLRCSSQSGHNTVSWYQQALGQGPQFIFQYYREEENGRGNFPPRFSGLQFPNYSSELNVNALELDDSALYLCASSTGTGVHEQYFGPGTRLTVT.